The text below deals with one T cell receptor (beta chain). Deletions cut 3 bases from V and 2 bases from J, with 11 bases between. The germline gives CDR1 SEHNR, CDR2 FQNEAQ (reference sequence). CDR3 size: 15 residues. TCRdb's table, derived via immunoSEQ multiplex PCR, lists solely in-frame clones and lacks some. The repertoire includes about 2.3 million clones, approximately 95% of them detected once, and 0.35% to 0.45% sits in the top ten. The data were taken from a study of shared clonotypes between healthy human individuals. Study-level information: A donor's plate count was three for CD4 naive and three for CD4 memory; CD8 naive had two and CD8 memory one.

This chain joins TRBV7-9 and TRBJ2-1; D could derive from TRBD1 or TRBD2 (5 bases each). The TCR sequence derives from a young man in good health. Some clones in this sample may be carry-over from other donors' samples. Sequencing was done on a sample of naive CD4+ T cells from PBMCs. Subset defined: CD45RA+ positively selected. CDR3 sequence: CASSFPGGTYNEQFF. Here the CDR3 DNA reads TGTGCCAGCAGCTTCCCTGGGGGAACCTACAATGAGCAGTTCTTC.